This TCR beta chain was recorded in a study of blood T cell repertoires in COVID-19. At the level of the study: Samples representing acute and convalescent COVID-19 were sourced from the United States, Italy and Spain.

This CDR3 spans 15 amino acids. After removal of 4 bases from V and 1 base from J, the junction contained 5 bases not matched to a gene. The germline V gene has CDR1 SEHNR and CDR2 FQNEAQ (reference sequence). Per the original data handling: Estimation of nucleated cell counts relied on the amplification of reference gene primers. Clones were read by immunoSEQ multiplex PCR, and TCRdb kept only the in-frame ones, dropping some. That table furnishes V, J and clone size, whereas the DNA furnished D and trimming. The sample contains 300,000 to 400,000 clones, around 85% of which appear only once. Clinical history as reported by participants underpinned cohort assignment.

This chain links TRBV7-9 with TRBJ1-1, with 8 bases matching TRBD1. This sequence was found in a woman in her twenties or thirties who had been exposed to COVID-19. The sequenced material came from PBMCs or T cells enriched from blood (not recorded which). CDR3 sequence reads: CASSSGDRRNTEAFF. The CDR3 DNA follows: TGTGCCAGCAGCTCAGGGGACAGGAGGAACACTGAAGCTTTCTTT.